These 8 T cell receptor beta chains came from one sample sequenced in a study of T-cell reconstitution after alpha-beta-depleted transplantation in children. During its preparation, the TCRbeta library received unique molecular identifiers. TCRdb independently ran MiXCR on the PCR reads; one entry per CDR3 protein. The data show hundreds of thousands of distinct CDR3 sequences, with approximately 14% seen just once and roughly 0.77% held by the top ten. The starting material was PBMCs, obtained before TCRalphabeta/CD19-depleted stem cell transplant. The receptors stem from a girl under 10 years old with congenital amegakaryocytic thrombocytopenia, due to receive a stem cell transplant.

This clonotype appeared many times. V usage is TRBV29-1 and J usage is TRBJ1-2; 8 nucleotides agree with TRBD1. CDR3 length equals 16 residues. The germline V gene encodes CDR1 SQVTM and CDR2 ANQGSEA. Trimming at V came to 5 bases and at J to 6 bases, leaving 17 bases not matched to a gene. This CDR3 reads CSVPTDPGGRSNGYTF. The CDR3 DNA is TGCAGCGTTCCGACAGATCCAGGGGGCAGGTCAAATGGCTACACCTTC.

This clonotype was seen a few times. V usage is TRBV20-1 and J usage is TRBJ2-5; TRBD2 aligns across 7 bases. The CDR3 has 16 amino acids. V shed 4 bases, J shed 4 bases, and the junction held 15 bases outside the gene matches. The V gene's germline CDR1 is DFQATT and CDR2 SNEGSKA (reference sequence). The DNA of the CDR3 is TGCAGTGCTATCGATTTTAAGCGGGAAGTGAGAGAGACCCAGTACTTC. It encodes CSAIDFKREVRETQYF.

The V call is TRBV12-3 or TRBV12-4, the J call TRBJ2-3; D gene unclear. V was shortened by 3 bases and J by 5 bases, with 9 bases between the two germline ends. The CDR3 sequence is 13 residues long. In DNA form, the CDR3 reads TGTGCCAGCAGTTTCGTGCCTCAAGATACGCAGTATTTT. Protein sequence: CASSFVPQDTQYF.

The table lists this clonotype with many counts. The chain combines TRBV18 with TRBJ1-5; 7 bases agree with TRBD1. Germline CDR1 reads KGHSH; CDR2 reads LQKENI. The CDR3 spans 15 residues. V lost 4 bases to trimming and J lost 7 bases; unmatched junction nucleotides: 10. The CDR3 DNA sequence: TGTGCCAGCTCACGGACGTCAGGGGGTGGCCAGCCCCAGCATTTT. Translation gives CASSRTSGGGQPQHF.

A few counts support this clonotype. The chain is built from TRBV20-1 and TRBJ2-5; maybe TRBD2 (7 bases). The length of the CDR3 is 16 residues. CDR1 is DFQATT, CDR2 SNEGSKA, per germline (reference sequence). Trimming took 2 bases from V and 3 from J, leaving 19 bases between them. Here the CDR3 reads CSARRGGRTVEETQYF. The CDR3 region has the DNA TGCAGTGCTAGAAGGGGGGGTAGGACAGTTGAAGAGACCCAGTACTTC.

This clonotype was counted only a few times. CDR3: CASSLAFWGLSYEQYF. CDR3 nucleotides: TGTGCCAGCAGCTTAGCGTTCTGGGGCCTAAGCTACGAGCAGTACTTC. This chain connects TRBV7-2 to TRBJ2-7, with D perhaps TRBD1 (5 bases). The CDR3 runs to 16 residues. Germline loops: CDR1 SGHTA, CDR2 FQGNSA. Trimming pared 0 bases from V and 3 bases from J, leaving 15 bases between.

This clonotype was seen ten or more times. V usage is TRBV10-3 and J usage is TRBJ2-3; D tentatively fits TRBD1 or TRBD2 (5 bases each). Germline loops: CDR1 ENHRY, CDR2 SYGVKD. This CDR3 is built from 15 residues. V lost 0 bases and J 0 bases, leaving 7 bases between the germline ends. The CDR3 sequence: CAISESGASTDTQYF. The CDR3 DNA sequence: TGTGCCATCAGTGAGTCCGGGGCTAGCACAGATACGCAGTATTTT.

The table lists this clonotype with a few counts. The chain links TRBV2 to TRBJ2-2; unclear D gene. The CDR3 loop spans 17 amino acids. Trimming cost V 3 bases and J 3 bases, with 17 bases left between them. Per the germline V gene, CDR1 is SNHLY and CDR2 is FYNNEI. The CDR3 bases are TGTGCCAGCAGTGATTCCCTCGGACGGTTGGACACCGGGGAGCTGTTTTTT. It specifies CASSDSLGRLDTGELFF.